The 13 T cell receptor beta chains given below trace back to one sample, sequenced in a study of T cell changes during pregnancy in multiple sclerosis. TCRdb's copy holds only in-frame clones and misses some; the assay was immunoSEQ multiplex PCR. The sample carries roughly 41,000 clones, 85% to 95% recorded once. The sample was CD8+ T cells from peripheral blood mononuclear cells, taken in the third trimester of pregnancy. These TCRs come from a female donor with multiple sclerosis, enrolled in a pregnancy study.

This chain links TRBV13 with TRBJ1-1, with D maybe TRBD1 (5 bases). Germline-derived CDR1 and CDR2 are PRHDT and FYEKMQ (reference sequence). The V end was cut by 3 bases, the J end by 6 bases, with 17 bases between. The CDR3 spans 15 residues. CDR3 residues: CASSFPSRDGAEAFF. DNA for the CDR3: TGTGCCAGCAGCTTCCCCAGCAGGGATGGCGCTGAAGCTTTCTTT.

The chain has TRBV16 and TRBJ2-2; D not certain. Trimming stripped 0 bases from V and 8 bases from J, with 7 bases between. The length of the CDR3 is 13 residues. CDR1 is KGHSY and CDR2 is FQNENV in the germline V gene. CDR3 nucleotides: TGTGCCAGCAGCCAATCGGCACCGGGGGAGCTGTTTTTT. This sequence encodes CASSQSAPGELFF.

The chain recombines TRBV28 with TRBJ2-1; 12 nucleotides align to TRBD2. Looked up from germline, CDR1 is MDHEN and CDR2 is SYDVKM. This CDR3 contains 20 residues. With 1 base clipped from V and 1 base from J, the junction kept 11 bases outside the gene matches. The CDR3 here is CASSLFFGLAGGASYNEQFF. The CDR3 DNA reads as TGTGCCAGCAGTTTATTTTTCGGTCTAGCGGGAGGGGCTTCCTACAATGAGCAGTTCTTC.

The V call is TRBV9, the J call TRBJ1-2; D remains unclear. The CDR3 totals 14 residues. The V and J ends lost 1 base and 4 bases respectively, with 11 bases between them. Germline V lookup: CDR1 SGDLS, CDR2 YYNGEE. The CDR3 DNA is TGTGCCAGCAGCGTACGGTCCTCTAGCTATGGCTACACCTTC. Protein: CASSVRSSSYGYTF.

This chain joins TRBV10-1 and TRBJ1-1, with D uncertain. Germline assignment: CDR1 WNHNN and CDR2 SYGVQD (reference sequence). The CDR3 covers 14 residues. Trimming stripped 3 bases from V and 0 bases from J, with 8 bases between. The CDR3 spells CASSDARMNTEAFF. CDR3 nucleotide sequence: TGCGCCAGCAGTGACGCCAGGATGAACACTGAAGCTTTCTTT.

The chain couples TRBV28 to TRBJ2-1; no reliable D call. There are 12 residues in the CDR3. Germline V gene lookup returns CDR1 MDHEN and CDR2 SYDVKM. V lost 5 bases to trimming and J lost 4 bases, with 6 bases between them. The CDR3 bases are TGTGCCAGCAGTCCGGGTTACAATGAGCAGTTCTTC. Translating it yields CASSPGYNEQFF.

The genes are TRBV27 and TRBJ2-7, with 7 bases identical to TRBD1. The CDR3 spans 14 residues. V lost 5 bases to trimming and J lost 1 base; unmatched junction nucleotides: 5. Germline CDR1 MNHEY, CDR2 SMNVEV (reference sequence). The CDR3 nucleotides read TGTGCCAGCAGTGCAGGGGGTCTATCCTACGAGCAGTACTTC. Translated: CASSAGGLSYEQYF.

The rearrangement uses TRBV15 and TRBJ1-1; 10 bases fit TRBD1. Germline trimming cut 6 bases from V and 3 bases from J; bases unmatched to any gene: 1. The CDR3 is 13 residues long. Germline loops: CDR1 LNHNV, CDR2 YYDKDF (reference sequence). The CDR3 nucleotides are TGTGCCACCAGAGGGACAGGGGACACTGAAGCTTTCTTT. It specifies CATRGTGDTEAFF.

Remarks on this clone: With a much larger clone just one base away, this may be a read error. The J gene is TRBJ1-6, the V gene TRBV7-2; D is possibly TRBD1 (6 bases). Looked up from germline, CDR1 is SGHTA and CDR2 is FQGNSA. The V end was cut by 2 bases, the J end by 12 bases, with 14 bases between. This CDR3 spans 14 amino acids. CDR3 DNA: TGTGCCAGCAGCTTAATTGGGGGCGGGTTACCCCTCCACTTT. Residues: CASSLIGGGLPLHF.

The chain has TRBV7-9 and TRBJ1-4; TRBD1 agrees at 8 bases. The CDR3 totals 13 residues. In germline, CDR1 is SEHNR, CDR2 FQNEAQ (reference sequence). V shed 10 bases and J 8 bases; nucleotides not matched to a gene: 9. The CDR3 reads CATMTGAGEKLFF. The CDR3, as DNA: TGTGCCACTATGACAGGGGCCGGAGAAAAACTGTTTTTT.

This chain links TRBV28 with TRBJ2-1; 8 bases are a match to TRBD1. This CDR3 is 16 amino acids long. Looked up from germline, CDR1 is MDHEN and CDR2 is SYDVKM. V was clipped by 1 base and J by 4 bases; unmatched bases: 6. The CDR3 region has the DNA TGTGCCAGCAGTTTATCATCGGGACAGGATTACAATGAGCAGTTCTTC. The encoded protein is CASSLSSGQDYNEQFF.

CDR3 bases: TGTGCCAGCAGCTTCGGGGGGGCCGGATGGGATGACGAGCAGTACTTC. It codes for CASSFGGAGWDDEQYF. The chain combines TRBV11-2 with TRBJ2-7; 8 bases are shared with TRBD2. CDR1 is SGHAT, CDR2 FQNNGV, per germline. Unmatched junction bases numbered 12, after V lost 3 bases and J lost 5 bases. The CDR3 runs 16 residues.

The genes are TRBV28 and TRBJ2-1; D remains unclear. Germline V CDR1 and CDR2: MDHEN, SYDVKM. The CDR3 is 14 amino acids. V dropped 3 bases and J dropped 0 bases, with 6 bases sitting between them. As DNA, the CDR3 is TGTGCCAGCAGTTTTTCGAGCTCCTACAATGAGCAGTTCTTC. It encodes CASSFSSSYNEQFF.